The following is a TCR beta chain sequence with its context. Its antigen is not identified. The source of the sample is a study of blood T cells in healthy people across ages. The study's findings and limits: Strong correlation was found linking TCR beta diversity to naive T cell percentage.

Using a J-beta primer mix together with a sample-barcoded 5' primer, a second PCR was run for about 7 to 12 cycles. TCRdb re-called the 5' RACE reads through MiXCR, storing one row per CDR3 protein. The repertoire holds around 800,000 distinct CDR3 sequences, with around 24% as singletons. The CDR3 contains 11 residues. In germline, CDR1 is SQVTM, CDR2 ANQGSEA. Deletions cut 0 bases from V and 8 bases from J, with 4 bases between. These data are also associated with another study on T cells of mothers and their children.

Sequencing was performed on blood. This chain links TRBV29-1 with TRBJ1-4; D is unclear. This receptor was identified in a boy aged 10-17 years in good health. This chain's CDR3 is CSVEDGEKLFF. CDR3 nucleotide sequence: TGCAGCGTTGAAGATGGAGAAAAACTGTTTTTT.